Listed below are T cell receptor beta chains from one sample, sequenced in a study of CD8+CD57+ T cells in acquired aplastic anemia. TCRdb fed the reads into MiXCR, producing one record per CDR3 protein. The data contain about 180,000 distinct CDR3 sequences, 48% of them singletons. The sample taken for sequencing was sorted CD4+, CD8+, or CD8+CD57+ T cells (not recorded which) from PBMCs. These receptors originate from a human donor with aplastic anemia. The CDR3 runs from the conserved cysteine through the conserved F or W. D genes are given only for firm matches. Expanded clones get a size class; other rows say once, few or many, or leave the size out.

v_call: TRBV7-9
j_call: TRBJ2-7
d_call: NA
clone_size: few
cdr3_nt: TGTGCCAGCAGCGGTGTGGCCTACGAGCAGTACTTC
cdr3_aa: CASSGVAYEQYF

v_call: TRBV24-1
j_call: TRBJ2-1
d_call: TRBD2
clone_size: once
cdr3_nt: TGTGCCAGCAGACGGATAGCGGGGGCCTCCTACAATGAGCAGTTCTTC
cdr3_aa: CASRRIAGASYNEQFF

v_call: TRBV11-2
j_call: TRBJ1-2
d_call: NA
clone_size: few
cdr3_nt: TGTGCCAGCAGCCCGCAGGCGAACTATAACTATGGCTACACCTTC
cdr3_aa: CASSPQANYNYGYTF

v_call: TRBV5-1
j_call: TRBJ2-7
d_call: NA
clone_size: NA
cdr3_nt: TGCGCCAGCAGCTTAGCCATCTCCTACGAGCAGTACTTC
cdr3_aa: CASSLAISYEQYF

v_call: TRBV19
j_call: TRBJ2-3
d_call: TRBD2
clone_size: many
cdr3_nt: TGTGCCAGTAGTATAGGGGGTAGCGGGGGAGATCGAACGCAGTATTTT
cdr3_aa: CASSIGGSGGDRTQYF

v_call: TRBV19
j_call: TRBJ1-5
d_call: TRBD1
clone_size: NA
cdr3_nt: TGTGCCAGTAGTCTACAGGGGATGAGCAATCAGCCCCAGCATTTT
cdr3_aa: CASSLQGMSNQPQHF

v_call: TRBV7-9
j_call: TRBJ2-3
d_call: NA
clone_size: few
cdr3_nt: TGTGCCAGCAGAATGGACATCGGAGGCGGAGATACGCAGTATTTT
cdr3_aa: CASRMDIGGGDTQYF

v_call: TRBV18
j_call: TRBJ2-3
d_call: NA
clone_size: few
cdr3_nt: TGTGCCAGCTCACCAGGAGTAACAGATACGCAGTATTTT
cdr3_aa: CASSPGVTDTQYF

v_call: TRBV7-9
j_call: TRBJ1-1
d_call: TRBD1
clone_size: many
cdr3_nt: TGTGCCAGCAGCTCGGGACAGGAGAACACTGAAGCTTTCTTT
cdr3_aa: CASSSGQENTEAFF

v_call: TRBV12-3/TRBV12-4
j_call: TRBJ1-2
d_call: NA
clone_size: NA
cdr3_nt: TGTGCCAGCAGTCCATGGACAACTGAGTATGGCTACACCTTC
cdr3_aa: CASSPWTTEYGYTF

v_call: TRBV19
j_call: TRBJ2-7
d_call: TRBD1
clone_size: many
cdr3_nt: TGTGCCAGTCGAGACAGGGGGGGCTACGAGCAGTACTTC
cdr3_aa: CASRDRGGYEQYF

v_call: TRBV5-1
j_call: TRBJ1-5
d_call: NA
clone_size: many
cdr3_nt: TGCGCCAGCAGCTTGGCGGGAGGGGGAAGTCAGCCCCAGCATTTT
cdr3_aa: CASSLAGGGSQPQHF

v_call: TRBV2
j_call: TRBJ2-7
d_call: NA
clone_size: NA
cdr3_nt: TGTGCCAGCAGATCGGGCGGAGAGTTCTACGAGCAGTACTTC
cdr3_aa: CASRSGGEFYEQYF

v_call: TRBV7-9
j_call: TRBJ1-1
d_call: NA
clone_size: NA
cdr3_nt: TGTGCCAGCAGCTTATTTTTCCCCACTGAAGCTTTCTTT
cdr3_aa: CASSLFFPTEAFF

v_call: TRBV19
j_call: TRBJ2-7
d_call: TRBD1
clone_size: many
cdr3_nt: TGTGCCAGTAGAGGACAGGCCTCCTACGAGCAGTACTTC
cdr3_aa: CASRGQASYEQYF